These T cell receptor beta chains were read from a single sample in a study of monozygotic twins with inflammatory bowel disease. TCRdb re-called the 5' RACE reads and shows each CDR3 protein once, DNA omitted. The table for this sample gives a few hundred thousand distinct CDR3 sequences. Sequencing was done on a sample of blood. The source is a human donor with ulcerative colitis or Crohn's disease, or a healthy co-twin of an affected twin (not recorded which). Both conserved end residues are part of each CDR3.

J: TRBJ2-3
V: TRBV24-1
CDR3: CATSVGYTDTQYF

J: TRBJ1-6
V: TRBV20-1
CDR3: CSARPAEGSPLHF

J: TRBJ2-1
V: TRBV7-3
CDR3: CASSLLNNEQFF

J: TRBJ2-7
V: TRBV28
CDR3: CASSSILLGSYEQYF

J: TRBJ1-1
V: TRBV7-2
CDR3: CASSSEGGMNTEAFF

J: TRBJ2-3
V: TRBV7-9
CDR3: CASSLSPGLDTQYF

J: TRBJ2-2
V: TRBV19
CDR3: CASSSLGRGRVRNTGELFF

J: TRBJ2-5
V: TRBV20-1
CDR3: CSAPLAGFIETQYF

J: TRBJ2-1
V: TRBV19
CDR3: CASSLPNGFSSYNEQFF

J: TRBJ1-1
V: TRBV6-2/TRBV6-3
CDR3: CASSWPGQGFAEAFF

J: TRBJ2-7
V: TRBV28
CDR3: CASSGGFLDTYEQYF

J: TRBJ2-3
V: TRBV2
CDR3: CASSVGQGSDTQYF

J: TRBJ2-5
V: TRBV12-3/TRBV12-4
CDR3: CASTTPYQETQYF

J: TRBJ2-7
V: TRBV4-3
CDR3: CASSQEDRGEQYF

J: TRBJ1-2
V: TRBV4-2
CDR3: CASCAESGTSYGYTF

J: TRBJ1-5
V: TRBV20-1
CDR3: CSASVSGRPDRRNQPQHF

J: TRBJ1-6
V: TRBV14
CDR3: CASSQAGGGSPLHF

J: TRBJ2-4
V: TRBV9
CDR3: CASSVGDNPIAKNIQYF

J: TRBJ2-7
V: TRBV6-2/TRBV6-3
CDR3: CASTSYRIHDEQYF

J: TRBJ2-7
V: TRBV5-6
CDR3: CASVSTSGTFGEQYF

J: TRBJ2-7
V: TRBV5-1
CDR3: CASSQRSAGGPYEQYF

J: TRBJ1-5
V: TRBV7-2
CDR3: CASSLADLNQPQHF

J: TRBJ2-7
V: TRBV12-3/TRBV12-4
CDR3: CASRVAGGGYEQYF

J: TRBJ2-1
V: TRBV5-1
CDR3: CASTGPGTGTEQFF

J: TRBJ2-3
V: TRBV20-1
CDR3: CSASFLAGAHTQYF

J: TRBJ2-7
V: TRBV6-2/TRBV6-3
CDR3: CASSAAGTGAYEQYF

J: TRBJ2-1
V: TRBV6-1
CDR3: CASYVSLARNEQFF

J: TRBJ2-2
V: TRBV5-1
CDR3: CASSPKQARGTGELFF

J: TRBJ1-2
V: TRBV27
CDR3: CASSFIRALDDYTF

J: TRBJ2-7
V: TRBV19
CDR3: CASSISSSRGEQYF

J: TRBJ2-1
V: TRBV19
CDR3: CATMTGVWSNEQFF

J: TRBJ2-1
V: TRBV24-1
CDR3: CATSDRAGRTTNEQFF

J: TRBJ2-5
V: TRBV25-1
CDR3: CASSRIGGEVETQYF

J: TRBJ2-7
V: TRBV30
CDR3: CAWSKDRLVEQYF

J: TRBJ2-2
V: TRBV12-3/TRBV12-4
CDR3: CASRAPGTPLDTGELFF

J: TRBJ2-7
V: TRBV10-3
CDR3: CAISPDGPYEQYF

J: TRBJ2-7
V: TRBV11-2
CDR3: CASSQSEGEAYEQYF

J: TRBJ2-7
V: TRBV7-9
CDR3: CASTYRGGNEQYF

J: TRBJ2-3
V: TRBV6-5
CDR3: CASSYSGARGRLSDTQYF